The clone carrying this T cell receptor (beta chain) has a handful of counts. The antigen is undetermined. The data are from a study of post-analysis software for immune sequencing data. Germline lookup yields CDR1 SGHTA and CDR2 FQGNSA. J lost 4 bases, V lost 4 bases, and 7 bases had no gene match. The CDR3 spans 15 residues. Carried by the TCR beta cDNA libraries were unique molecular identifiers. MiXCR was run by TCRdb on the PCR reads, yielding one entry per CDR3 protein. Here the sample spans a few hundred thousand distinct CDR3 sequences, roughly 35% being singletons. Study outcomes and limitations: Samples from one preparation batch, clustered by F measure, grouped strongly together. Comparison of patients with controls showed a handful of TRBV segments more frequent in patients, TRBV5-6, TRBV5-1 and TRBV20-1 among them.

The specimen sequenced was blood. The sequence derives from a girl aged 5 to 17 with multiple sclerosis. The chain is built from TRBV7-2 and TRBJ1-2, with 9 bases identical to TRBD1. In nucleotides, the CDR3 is TGTGCCAGCAGCTGGCCGGGACAGGGATTCTATGGCTACACCTTC. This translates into CASSWPGQGFYGYTF.